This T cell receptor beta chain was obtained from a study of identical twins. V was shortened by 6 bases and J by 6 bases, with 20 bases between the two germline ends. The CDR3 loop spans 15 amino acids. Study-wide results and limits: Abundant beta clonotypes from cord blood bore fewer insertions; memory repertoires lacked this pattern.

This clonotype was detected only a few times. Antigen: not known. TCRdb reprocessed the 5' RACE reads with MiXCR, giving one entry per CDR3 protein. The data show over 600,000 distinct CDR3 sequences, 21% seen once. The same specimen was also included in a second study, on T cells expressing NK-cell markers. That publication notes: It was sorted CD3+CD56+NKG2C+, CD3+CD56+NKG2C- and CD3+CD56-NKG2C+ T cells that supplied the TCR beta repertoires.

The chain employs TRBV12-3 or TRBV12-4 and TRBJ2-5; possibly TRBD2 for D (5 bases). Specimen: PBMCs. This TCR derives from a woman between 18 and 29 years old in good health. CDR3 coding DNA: TGTGCCAGCAGCGACGAGGACTCCGACCTTCAGACCCAGTACTTC. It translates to CASSDEDSDLQTQYF.